Each of the 5 T cell receptor beta chains below was sequenced from the same sample in a study of cytomegalovirus exposure and HLA in healthy donors. Vbeta (60) and Jbeta (13) primers were used in the PCR. Assay used: immunoSEQ multiplex PCR; TCRdb lists only in-frame clones, some missing. The table has fewer than 350,000 clones, over 85% seen once. Material: PBMCs. These TCRs come from a woman aged 18-30 years in good health and CMV-seronegative.

The chain couples TRBV6-5 to TRBJ1-5; maybe TRBD1 (6 bases). The ends were cut back, 5 bases at V and 2 bases at J, with 13 bases in the middle. The CDR3 sequence is 15 residues long. Germline-derived CDR1 and CDR2 are MNHEY and SVGAGI. CDR3 DNA: TGTGCCAGCAGTAACAGGGCCGGGGGCAATCAGCCCCAGCATTTT. Its protein product is CASSNRAGGNQPQHF.

This CDR3 reads CASSLAQGLWGTEAFF. The DNA for the CDR3 is TGTGCCAGCAGCTTAGCCCAGGGGTTATGGGGCACTGAAGCTTTCTTT. The gene calls are TRBV7-6 and TRBJ1-1; D may be TRBD1 (6 bases). CDR1 and CDR2 (germline): SGHVS, FNYEAQ. The CDR3 extends over 16 amino acids. Trimming took 0 bases from V and 4 from J, leaving 15 bases between them.

The V and J genes are TRBV5-1 and TRBJ1-5; D gene ambiguous. The CDR3 has 13 residues. The V gene lost 3 bases and the J gene lost 3 bases, with 7 bases spanning the gap. Germline V lookup: CDR1 SGHRS, CDR2 YFSETQ. The CDR3 is CASSSGSNQPQHF. The CDR3 DNA sequence: TGCGCCAGCAGCTCCGGGTCCAATCAGCCCCAGCATTTT.

The chain uses TRBV5-1 and TRBJ1-1; D is unresolved. The CDR3 totals 15 residues. The V end was cut by 0 bases, the J end by 2 bases, with 11 bases between. From germline, CDR1 is SGHRS and CDR2 YFSETQ. For the CDR3, the DNA is TGCGCCAGCAGCTTGGACCCCGGCGGTAACACTGAAGCTTTCTTT. It specifies CASSLDPGGNTEAFF.

CDR3 in DNA: TGCAGCGTTATCGGGGGGAGCTCCTACAATGAGCAGTTCTTC. Encoded protein: CSVIGGSSYNEQFF. V gene TRBV29-1 combines with J gene TRBJ2-1; 7 bases map to TRBD2. CDR1 and CDR2 from the germline V gene are SQVTM and ANQGSEA. CDR3 length: 14 amino acids. V gave up 5 bases and J gave up 0 bases; unmatched junction bases: 4.